The next 17 T cell receptor beta chains were all read from a single sample in a study of PD-1 blockade in classical Hodgkin lymphoma (dated by TCRdb to 2020 to 2022). The library was produced with the immunoSEQ multiplex PCR assay. This immuneACCESS table, as held by TCRdb, lists in-frame sequences with V and J called but not all clones. Of the missing ones, under half trace to an unresolved V gene in checked studies; the others have no known cause. The sample includes approximately 60,000 clones, with about 91% observed a single time. Around an eighth of the sample is in the top ten clones. The sample's time point label, in plain terms: cycle 1 day 1 (C1D1), immediately before nivolumab initiation. Relapse after autologous stem cell transplantation had occurred in all trial patients, and cohorts A, B and C were distinguished by prior brentuximab vedotin exposure. The material was peripheral blood mononuclear cells (PBMCs), obtained at baseline. The receptors shown here come from a human donor with classical Hodgkin lymphoma.

The CDR3 DNA is TGTGCCATCAGTGAGTCAGGGGCTGGCGGGGTGGGCTCCTACGAGCAGTACTTC. Protein: CAISESGAGGVGSYEQYF. The chain is built from TRBV10-3 and TRBJ2-7, with D tentatively TRBD2 (6 bases). In germline, CDR1 is ENHRY, CDR2 SYGVKD. The CDR3 is 18 amino acids. V was pared by 0 bases and J by 0 bases, with 18 bases between.

This clone was observed a single time. J is TRBJ1-2 and V is TRBV5-6; D is possibly TRBD1 (5 bases). V was cut by 0 bases and J by 6 bases, with 6 bases left in between. Per the germline V gene, CDR1 is SGHDT and CDR2 is YYEEEE. This CDR3 comprises 12 residues. The CDR3 sequence is CASSLEGDGYTF. The CDR3 DNA is TGTGCCAGCAGCTTGGAAGGGGATGGCTACACCTTC.

This sequence joins TRBV5-1 and TRBJ2-2; TRBD1 aligns across 7 bases. CDR3 length: 16 amino acids. The germline CDR1 and CDR2 sequences are SGHRS and YFSETQ. J gave up 0 bases and V 0 bases, and 2 bases lay outside the gene matches. CDR3 nucleotides: TGCGCCAGCAGCTTGGAGGGGACAGCGAACACCGGGGAGCTGTTTTTT. Encoded protein: CASSLEGTANTGELFF.

The rearrangement joins TRBV28 to TRBJ1-2, with D perhaps TRBD1 (6 bases). Per germline, CDR1 MDHEN and CDR2 SYDVKM. V was clipped by 2 bases and J by 4 bases, with 8 bases between them. The CDR3 length is 13 residues. DNA of the CDR3: TGTGCCAGCAGTTTAGGCAGGGGCTATGGCTACACCTTC. Its translation: CASSLGRGYGYTF.

The chain employs TRBV19 and TRBJ1-1; D ambiguous. This CDR3 contains 13 residues. Germline CDR1 LNHDA, CDR2 SQIVND (reference sequence). Trimming cost V 5 bases and J 0 bases, with 7 bases left between them. The CDR3 spells CASSGTVNTEAFF. CDR3 nucleotide sequence: TGTGCCAGTAGTGGAACGGTGAACACTGAAGCTTTCTTT.

The J gene is TRBJ1-2, the V gene TRBV9, with a weak D call TRBD1 (5 bases). The CDR3 is 13 amino acids. Trimming cost V 0 bases and J 5 bases, with 8 bases left between them. CDR1 and CDR2 (germline): SGDLS, YYNGEE. CDR3 region: CASSVVGGYGYTF. As DNA, the CDR3 is TGTGCCAGCAGCGTAGTTGGGGGGTATGGCTACACCTTC. The entire variable domain, with the rest obtained from reference TRBV9 and TRBJ1-2, is as follows: DSGVTQTPKHLITATGQRVTLRCSPRSGDLSVYWYQQSLDQGLQFLIQYYNGEERAKGNILERFSAQQFPDLHSELNLSSLELGDSALYFCASSVVGGYGYTFGSGTRLTVV.

Turning to this clone: An end of the junction does not agree with germline; a read error may underlie this. The J gene is TRBJ2-3, the V gene TRBV7-9; maybe TRBD2 (5 bases). The CDR3 sequence is 15 residues long. Germline V CDR1 and CDR2: SEHNR, FQNEAQ (reference sequence). CDR3 residues: CASSQALASTDTQYF. The CDR3 bases are TGCGCCAGCAGCCAAGCTTTAGCGAGTACAGATACGCAGTATTTT.

This chain uses TRBV7-2 with TRBJ1-4, with TRBD1 as a possible D gene (6 bases). Trimming took off 6 bases at V and 11 bases at J, with 16 bases between the two ends. There are 13 residues in the CDR3. Germline CDR1 is SGHTA and CDR2 is FQGNSA. The CDR3 DNA sequence: TGTGCCAGCAGTTCACCACAGGGAATGAAACTGTTTTTT. Amino acid sequence: CASSSPQGMKLFF.

The genes are TRBV27 and TRBJ2-1; TRBD1 matches at 8 bases. V shed 4 bases and J 10 bases; nucleotides not matched to a gene: 9. CDR3 length: 14 residues. Germline V gives CDR1 MNHEY, CDR2 SMNVEV (reference sequence). The CDR3 nucleotides are TGTGCCAGCAGTTATATAAGTGACAGGGGCGAGCAGTTCTTC. Translated: CASSYISDRGEQFF.

The chain carries TRBV9 and TRBJ1-6, with 8 positions matching TRBD1. The junction had 11 bases not matched to a gene; V was cut back by 0 bases and J by 9 bases. The CDR3 extends over 17 amino acids. CDR1 and CDR2 from the germline V gene are SGDLS and YYNGEE. Here the CDR3 reads CASSVGSQGQGSSPLHF. In nucleotides, the CDR3 is TGTGCCAGCAGCGTAGGATCACAAGGACAGGGTAGTTCACCCCTCCACTTT.

This clone was seen only once. The chain combines TRBV14 with TRBJ2-1; no clear D gene. V gave up 1 base and J gave up 0 bases, with 10 bases separating them. The germline CDR1 and CDR2 sequences are SGHDN and FVKESK. The CDR3 loop spans 16 amino acids. CDR3: CASSQVSLSSYNEQFF. CDR3 coding DNA: TGTGCCAGCAGCCAAGTGTCACTAAGCTCCTACAATGAGCAGTTCTTC.

This clone was seen just once. The chain has TRBV4-2 and TRBJ1-3; 11 bases match TRBD1. This CDR3 has 16 amino acids. Germline CDR1 reads LGHNA; CDR2 reads YNFKEQ. The trim removed 5 bases at V and 4 bases at J, leaving 7 bases unmatched. The CDR3 region has the DNA TGTGCCAGCAGCACTTTGGACAGGGGGCGCGGAAACACCATATATTTT. It encodes CASSTLDRGRGNTIYF.

The genes are TRBV19 and TRBJ1-4; weak D call: TRBD1 (5 bases). The CDR3 consists of 12 residues. The germline V and J ends were trimmed by 10 bases and 5 bases, with 11 bases remaining between them. Germline CDR1 reads LNHDA; CDR2 reads SQIVND (reference sequence). This CDR3 reads CATQDRNEKLFF. CDR3 coding DNA: TGTGCCACGCAAGACAGAAATGAAAAACTGTTTTTT.

The chain joins TRBV7-9 to TRBJ2-7, with D maybe TRBD1 (6 bases). The V gene lost 5 bases and the J gene lost 1 base, with 18 bases spanning the gap. The CDR3 has 16 residues. Per germline, CDR1 SEHNR and CDR2 FQNEAQ (reference sequence). Written as DNA, the CDR3 is TGTGCCAGCAGCCCTTTGGGACAAGGGAGTTCCTACGAGCAGTACTTC. It encodes CASSPLGQGSSYEQYF.

This clone showed up just once. V gene TRBV27 combines with J gene TRBJ2-1; D unclear. CDR1 is MNHEY and CDR2 is SMNVEV in the germline V gene (reference sequence). V shed 3 bases and J shed 6 bases, with 6 bases lying between them. CDR3 length equals 12 residues. CDR3 DNA sequence: TGTGCCAGCAGTTTTTGGGGCAATGAGCAGTTCTTC. It encodes CASSFWGNEQFF.

This clone was recorded only once. The chain employs TRBV4-2 and TRBJ1-3; D might be TRBD1 (6 bases). Germline loops: CDR1 LGHNA, CDR2 YNFKEQ. V was cut by 0 bases and J by 4 bases, with 13 bases left in between. The CDR3 sequence is 16 residues long. CDR3 nucleotide sequence: TGTGCCAGCAGCCAAGAATCGTTCAGGGGAGGAAACACCATATATTTT. The encoded protein is CASSQESFRGGNTIYF.

The chain links TRBV28 to TRBJ1-1, with D hard to call. The germline V gene has CDR1 MDHEN and CDR2 SYDVKM. There are 11 residues in the CDR3. Between the trimmed V and J ends, which lost 7 bases and 4 bases, there was a span of 7 bases. In nucleotides, the CDR3 is TGTGCCAGCAAGGAGGGCACTGAAGCTTTCTTT. It translates to CASKEGTEAFF.